A single sample gave rise to the 30 T cell receptor beta chains below, sequenced in a study of vaccination effects on CD4 cells after COVID-19. Within the ViraFEST assay, antigen-specific CD4+ T cells underwent expansion with viral peptide pools prior to sequencing. With roughly nine days of culture completed, CD4+ T cells were isolated. Either the mRNA-1273 or the BNT162b2 vaccine was given to participants as two doses. The repertoire was sequenced with immunoSEQ multiplex PCR; TCRdb's copy has only in-frame clones and lacks some. In the table there are 75,000 or so clones, over 75% of which are singletons. Their antigens are not known. Material: CD4+ T cells from PBMCs cultured with HCoV-OC43 spike peptides, obtained after COVID-19 vaccination. Sample subset: HCoV-OC43 spike overlapping peptide pool stimulation. These receptors were obtained from a human donor who received a COVID-19 vaccine.

This chain joins TRBV3-1 (or the pseudogene TRBV3-2) and TRBJ1-1; D is undetermined. The CDR3 has 14 amino acids. Trimming took off 2 bases at V and 1 base at J, with 8 bases between the two ends. Germline V gene data show CDR1 as LGHDT and CDR2 as YNNKEL (reference sequence). The CDR3 nucleotides are TGTGCCAGCAGCCAAAATTATGCGAACACTGAAGCTTTCTTT. It yields the protein CASSQNYANTEAFF.

The chain has TRBV27 and TRBJ2-6; no definite D call. The CDR3 runs 15 residues. Trimming pared 5 bases from V and 2 bases from J, leaving 10 bases between. Germline loops: CDR1 MNHEY, CDR2 SMNVEV (reference sequence). CDR3 nucleotides: TGTGCCAGCAGTAAAAGGCTTGCTGGGGCCAACGTCCTGACTTTC. It codes for CASSKRLAGANVLTF.

The V call is TRBV24-1, the J call TRBJ1-1; no clear D gene. Trimming shortened V by 7 bases and J by 1 base, and 12 bases separated the two germline ends. The CDR3 sequence is 14 residues long. Germline CDR1 and CDR2: KGHDR and SFDVKD. CDR3 bases: TGTGCCACCAGGGAGCGGGAGCCGAACACTGAAGCTTTCTTT. Protein product: CATREREPNTEAFF.

V and J are TRBV5-4 and TRBJ2-5; D is possibly TRBD1 (6 bases). The CDR3 totals 13 residues. CDR1 SGHNT and CDR2 YYREEE come from the germline V gene (reference sequence). Trimming took 4 bases from V and 1 from J, leaving 8 bases between them. CDR3 in DNA: TGTGCCAGCAGCCGACAGGCCCAAGAGACCCAGTACTTC. The encoded protein is CASSRQAQETQYF.

This clone occurred once. The rearrangement joins TRBV29-1 to TRBJ2-5, with unresolved D. This CDR3 region has 12 residues. V lost 4 bases and J lost 3, with 9 bases in between. Germline V gene sequence: CDR1 SQVTM, CDR2 ANQGSEA. The CDR3 protein is CSVAKAEETQYF. DNA for the CDR3: TGCAGCGTTGCGAAGGCCGAAGAGACCCAGTACTTC.

This clone was counted a few times. The V gene is TRBV6-5, the J gene TRBJ1-2, with a weak D call TRBD1 (6 bases). V was pared by 0 bases and J by 5 bases, with 13 bases between. This CDR3 spans 15 amino acids. The germline V gene encodes CDR1 MNHEY and CDR2 SVGAGI. CDR3 bases: TGTGCCAGCAGTTACTCGGTACAGGGAGTTTATGGCTACACCTTC. Translating gives CASSYSVQGVYGYTF.

This sequence joins TRBV11-2 and TRBJ2-3; the match to TRBD2 covers 9 bases. The V gene's germline CDR1 is SGHAT and CDR2 FQNNGV. CDR3 size: 15 residues. The V and J ends lost 1 base and 6 bases, in that order; junction bases with no gene match: 5. This chain's CDR3 is CASSLAAGGWDTQYF. The CDR3, as DNA: TGTGCCAGCAGCTTAGCAGCGGGGGGATGGGATACGCAGTATTTT.

The chain uses TRBV24-1 and TRBJ2-1; D ambiguous. CDR1 is KGHDR and CDR2 is SFDVKD in the germline V gene. V lost 0 bases to trimming and J lost 1 base, with 9 bases between them. This CDR3 is 16 amino acids long. The DNA for the CDR3 is TGTGCCACCAGTGATTTGTTGGCGGTGTCCTACAATGAGCAGTTCTTC. This gives the protein CATSDLLAVSYNEQFF.

This rearrangement joins TRBV6-2 or TRBV6-3 to TRBJ1-1; possibly TRBD1 for D (6 bases). The germline V and J ends were trimmed by 3 bases and 8 bases, with 22 bases remaining between them. The V gene's germline CDR1 is MNHEY and CDR2 SVGEGT. This CDR3 has 16 residues. CDR3: CASSYVSYRTASEAFF. CDR3 DNA: TGTGCCAGCAGTTATGTCTCGTATAGGACAGCCTCCGAAGCTTTCTTT.

The J gene is TRBJ2-4, the V gene TRBV25-1, with TRBD2 matching over 11 bases. This CDR3 is built from 15 residues. Germline V lookup: CDR1 MGHDK, CDR2 SYGVNS. V was clipped by 7 bases and J by 3 bases; unmatched bases: 5. The DNA of the CDR3 is TGTGCCAGCAAGACTAGCGGGGATGTCAAAAACATTCAGTACTTC. Its protein product is CASKTSGDVKNIQYF.

V and J are TRBV2 and TRBJ2-7; the match to TRBD2 covers 7 bases. The V and J ends lost 1 base and 6 bases, in that order; junction bases with no gene match: 15. CDR3 size: 17 residues. Germline lookup yields CDR1 SNHLY and CDR2 FYNNEI. CDR3 residues: CASSEEMRHGRDGEQYV. CDR3 nucleotides: TGTGCCAGCAGTGAAGAGATGAGACATGGGAGGGATGGCGAGCAGTACGTC.

The V gene is TRBV28, the J gene TRBJ2-1; TRBD1 matches at 7 bases. The V gene end was trimmed by 7 bases and the J gene end by 0 bases; junction bases not matched to a gene: 9. CDR3 length equals 16 residues. CDR1 and CDR2 from the germline V gene are MDHEN and SYDVKM. The CDR3 spells CASKGGRANSYNEQFF. DNA of the CDR3: TGTGCCAGCAAAGGGGGCCGAGCAAACTCCTACAATGAGCAGTTCTTC.

The chain has TRBV7-2 and TRBJ2-5; maybe TRBD1 (7 bases). Deletions cut 5 bases from V and 2 bases from J, with 18 bases between. This CDR3 is 16 amino acids long. Germline CDR1 and CDR2: SGHTA and FQGNSA. This CDR3 reads CASSRRGTAFQETQYF. CDR3 nucleotides: TGTGCCAGCAGCCGGCGCGGGACAGCGTTTCAAGAGACCCAGTACTTC.

V gene TRBV5-5 combines with J gene TRBJ2-7, with D possibly called TRBD1 or TRBD2 (5 bases each). Trimming cost V 0 bases and J 5 bases, with 12 bases left between them. CDR1 and CDR2 from the germline V gene are SGHKS and YYEKEE (reference sequence). The CDR3 spans 14 residues. CDR3 DNA sequence: TGTGCCAGCAGCTTGGTGGGGCCCGGGAACGAGCAGTACGTC. It yields the protein CASSLVGPGNEQYV.

This clone was counted between two and nine times. This rearrangement joins TRBV4-3 to TRBJ1-3; 7 bases are a match to TRBD1. This CDR3 comprises 17 residues. V lost 5 bases to trimming and J lost 0 bases; unmatched junction nucleotides: 10. Germline CDR1 LGHNA, CDR2 YSLEER. The CDR3 spells CASSAPPGQNSGNTIYF. CDR3 DNA: TGCGCCAGCAGCGCACCTCCGGGACAGAACTCTGGAAACACCATATATTTT.

The rearrangement joins TRBV2 to TRBJ1-1; 9 nucleotides agree with TRBD1. Germline CDR1 reads SNHLY; CDR2 reads FYNNEI. J gave up 1 base and V 6 bases, and 3 bases lay outside the gene matches. The CDR3 has 14 residues. The CDR3 region is CASSEGQGNTEAFF. DNA of the CDR3: TGTGCCAGCAGCGAGGGACAGGGGAACACTGAAGCTTTCTTT. The whole variable domain, remainder taken from reference TRBV2 and TRBJ1-1, is EPEVTQTPSHQVTQMGQEVILRCVPISNHLYFYWYRQILGQKVEFLVSFYNNEISEKSEIFDDQFSVERPDGSNFTLKIRSTKLEDSAMYFCASSEGQGNTEAFFGQGTRLTVV.

The chain links TRBV6-5 to TRBJ1-2; tentative D call: TRBD1 (6 bases). Trimming took off 8 bases at V and 8 bases at J, with 15 bases between the two ends. Germline CDR1 is MNHEY and CDR2 is SVGAGI. The CDR3 is 12 amino acids. CDR3 in DNA: TGTGCCAGCCGCACCGGGACACAAGGCTACACCTTC. Translated: CASRTGTQGYTF.

Written as DNA, the CDR3 is TGTGCCACCTGGACAGGGTATGGAAACACCATATATTTT. Residues: CATWTGYGNTIYF. The chain has TRBV10-3 and TRBJ1-3, with TRBD1 identical over 8 bases. The CDR3 runs to 13 residues. The V gene end was trimmed by 10 bases and the J gene end by 3 bases; junction bases not matched to a gene: 5. Germline V lookup: CDR1 ENHRY, CDR2 SYGVKD.

The chain joins TRBV19 to TRBJ1-5, with D uncertain. The CDR3 runs 15 residues. CDR1 and CDR2 from the germline V gene are LNHDA and SQIVND (reference sequence). Between the trimmed V and J ends, which lost 4 bases and 2 bases, there was a span of 12 bases. In nucleotides, the CDR3 is TGTGCCAGTAGTACAACAGCGGGAGGCAATCAGCCCCAGCATTTT. This sequence encodes CASSTTAGGNQPQHF.

This clone was recorded once. This CDR3 is also generated by other DNA sequences in the sample. V is TRBV28 and J is TRBJ1-3; no clear D. CDR1 MDHEN and CDR2 SYDVKM come from the germline V gene. The CDR3 is made up of 12 amino acids. The germline V and J ends were trimmed by 3 bases and 4 bases, with 4 bases remaining between them. In DNA, the CDR3 is TGTGCCAGCAGTTTGGGCGGAAACACCATATATTTT. Translating gives CASSLGGNTIYF.

The rearrangement links TRBV29-1 to TRBJ2-5; D call uncertain. Germline V CDR1 and CDR2: SQVTM, ANQGSEA. Trimming took 3 bases from V and 1 from J, leaving 9 bases between them. The CDR3 is made up of 13 amino acids. CDR3 in amino acids: CSVERTVQETQYF. The DNA of the CDR3 is TGCAGCGTTGAGAGGACGGTCCAAGAGACCCAGTACTTC.

CDR3 region: CASSQQLGVGNTIYF. Here the CDR3 DNA reads TGTGCCAGCAGCCAACAGTTGGGCGTCGGAAACACCATATATTTT. The genes are TRBV14 and TRBJ1-3; no clear D. Germline CDR1 SGHDN, CDR2 FVKESK. With 2 bases removed from V and 4 bases from J, the gap between germline ends came to 12 bases. This CDR3 is built from 15 residues.

The chain recombines TRBV24-1 with TRBJ2-5; a weak D match, TRBD1 (6 bases). CDR1 and CDR2 (germline): KGHDR, SFDVKD. The CDR3 spans 14 residues. Trimming stripped 6 bases from V and 4 bases from J, with 14 bases between. The CDR3 protein is CATSFCGGSETQYF. In nucleotides, the CDR3 is TGTGCCACCAGTTTCTGTGGGGGCTCAGAGACCCAGTACTTC.

This chain links TRBV28 with TRBJ2-5; a possible D gene is TRBD2 (5 bases). The CDR3 is made up of 12 amino acids. Trimming took 7 bases from V and 4 from J, leaving 10 bases between them. Per the germline V gene, CDR1 is MDHEN and CDR2 is SYDVKM. CDR3 protein: CASIASGETQYF. CDR3 coding DNA: TGTGCCAGCATAGCGAGCGGAGAGACCCAGTACTTC.

The chain couples TRBV2 to TRBJ2-3, with D perhaps matching TRBD1 (6 bases). CDR1 is SNHLY, CDR2 FYNNEI, per germline. Deletions cut 8 bases from V and 6 bases from J, with 12 bases between. This CDR3 has 12 residues. CDR3 protein: CASGKQGDTQYF. CDR3 nucleotide sequence: TGTGCCAGCGGAAAACAGGGTGATACGCAGTATTTT.

The chain couples TRBV11-2 to TRBJ2-2; the match to TRBD1 covers 7 bases. V dropped 8 bases and J dropped 0; count of bases not matched to a gene: 9. In germline, CDR1 is SGHAT, CDR2 FQNNGV. This CDR3 contains 16 residues. In DNA form, the CDR3 reads TGTGCCAGCTATAGGTACAGGGGATCGAACACCGGGGAGCTGTTTTTT. Amino acid sequence: CASYRYRGSNTGELFF.

V is TRBV5-6 and J is TRBJ2-2, with D possibly being TRBD1 (5 bases). The CDR3 has 17 residues. Germline assignment: CDR1 SGHDT and CDR2 YYEEEE. The V end was cut by 0 bases, the J end by 3 bases, with 15 bases between. This CDR3 reads CASSLVFPLGDTGELFF. As DNA, the CDR3 is TGTGCCAGCAGCTTGGTATTCCCGCTAGGGGACACCGGGGAGCTGTTTTTT.

This rearrangement joins TRBV7-7 to TRBJ2-5, with TRBD1 matching 7 bases. V lost 5 bases and J lost 5; bases outside the gene matches: 8. Germline CDR1 reads SSHAT; CDR2 reads FNYEAQ (reference sequence). There are 14 residues in the CDR3. The CDR3 protein is CASSPTGIGETQYF. The CDR3 DNA follows: TGTGCCAGCAGCCCGACAGGGATCGGGGAGACCCAGTACTTC.

V usage is TRBV7-3 and J usage is TRBJ1-2; possibly TRBD1 for D (6 bases). The CDR3 is 13 residues long. Germline assignment: CDR1 SGHTA and CDR2 FQGTGA. The V and J ends lost 5 bases and 6 bases respectively, with 13 bases between them. CDR3 coding DNA: TGTGCCAGCAGCCCCGGGGGGGCTGATGGCTACACCTTC. It encodes CASSPGGADGYTF. Using reference TRBV7-3 and TRBJ1-2 for the parts outside the CDR3, the full variable domain is GAGVSQTPSNKVTEKGKYVELRCDPISGHTALYWYRQSLGQGPEFLIYFQGTGAADDSGLPNDRFFAVRPEGSVSTLKIQRTERGDSAVYLCASSPGGADGYTFGSGTRLTVV.

This clone was seen once. In DNA form, the CDR3 reads TGTGCCAGCAGTGAGCCCGGGACAAGCGGAGAAAAACTGTTTTTT. Amino acids: CASSEPGTSGEKLFF. The chain employs TRBV28 and TRBJ1-4; possible D gene TRBD1, 6 bases. CDR3 length equals 15 residues. Germline V gene lookup returns CDR1 MDHEN and CDR2 SYDVKM. V was clipped by 5 bases and J by 8 bases, with 18 bases between them.